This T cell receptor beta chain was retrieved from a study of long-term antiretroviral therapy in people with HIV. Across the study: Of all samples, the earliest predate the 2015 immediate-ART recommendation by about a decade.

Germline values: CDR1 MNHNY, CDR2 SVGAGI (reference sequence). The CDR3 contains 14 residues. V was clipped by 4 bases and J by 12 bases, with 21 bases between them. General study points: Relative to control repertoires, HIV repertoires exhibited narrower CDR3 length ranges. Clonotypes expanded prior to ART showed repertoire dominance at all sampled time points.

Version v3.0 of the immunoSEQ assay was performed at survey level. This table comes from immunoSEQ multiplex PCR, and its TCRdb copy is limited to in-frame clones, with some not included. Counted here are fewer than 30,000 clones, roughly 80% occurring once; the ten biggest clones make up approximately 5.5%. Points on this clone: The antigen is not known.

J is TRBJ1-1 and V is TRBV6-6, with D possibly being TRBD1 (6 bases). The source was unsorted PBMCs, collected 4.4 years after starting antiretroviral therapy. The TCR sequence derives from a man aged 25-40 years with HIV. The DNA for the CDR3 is TGTGCCAGCAGTTTAACAGGGACCACCTCGAGTACTTTCTTT. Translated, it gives CASSLTGTTSSTFF.